This passage covers 15 T cell receptor beta chains from one sample sequenced in a study of shared clonotypes between healthy human individuals. TCRdb's copy holds only in-frame clones and misses some; the assay was immunoSEQ multiplex PCR. The profile shows around 1,900,000 clones, 80% to 95% of them singletons. Naive CD8 isolation took CD45RO-negative cells positively selected for CCR7 and excluded terminally differentiated effector memory CD45RA+ cells. Sequencing was done on a sample of naive CD8+ T cells from PBMCs. These receptor sequences come from a man between 18 and 29 years old in good health. Some clones in this sample may be carry-over from other donors' samples.

In this sample, this clone turned up once. The genes are TRBV13 and TRBJ1-1, with 8 nucleotides matching TRBD1. Germline trimming cut 7 bases from V and 3 bases from J; bases unmatched to any gene: 10. The CDR3 covers 15 residues. The germline V gene has CDR1 PRHDT and CDR2 FYEKMQ (reference sequence). The CDR3 loop is CASMLQGVEDTEAFF. In DNA, the CDR3 is TGTGCCAGCATGCTACAGGGGGTTGAGGACACTGAAGCTTTCTTT.

The chain links TRBV6-4 to TRBJ2-1, with TRBD2 matching over 7 bases. This CDR3 region has 18 residues. With 3 bases clipped from V and 8 bases from J, the junction kept 19 bases outside the gene matches. Germline loops: CDR1 MRHNA, CDR2 SNTAGT. The CDR3 sequence: CASSDRYLGRENTDEQFF. The DNA for the CDR3 is TGTGCCAGCAGTGATCGATACCTCGGGCGGGAGAATACCGATGAGCAGTTCTTC.

V gene TRBV9 combines with J gene TRBJ2-7, with 8 nucleotides matching TRBD2. CDR3 size: 14 residues. Germline CDR1 and CDR2: SGDLS and YYNGEE. The trim removed 4 bases at V and 2 bases at J, leaving 5 bases unmatched. CDR3 loop: CASSTRGGAYEQYF. The CDR3 DNA sequence: TGTGCCAGCAGCACCCGGGGGGGTGCCTACGAGCAGTACTTC.

This sequence joins TRBV7-9 and TRBJ2-7; 10 bases line up with TRBD2. This CDR3 is built from 13 residues. From germline, CDR1 is SEHNR and CDR2 FQNEAQ (reference sequence). The trim removed 5 bases at V and 6 bases at J, leaving 4 bases unmatched. CDR3 residues: CASSPGLAFEQYF. CDR3 coding DNA: TGTGCCAGCAGCCCGGGACTAGCGTTCGAGCAGTACTTC.

J is TRBJ2-3 and V is TRBV27; D is unresolved. Germline V gene data show CDR1 as MNHEY and CDR2 as SMNVEV (reference sequence). V lost 5 bases to trimming and J lost 4 bases, with 13 bases between them. There are 14 residues in the CDR3. For the CDR3, the DNA is TGTGCCAGCAGTCCGGATTTGGGGTCAGATACGCAGTATTTT. It translates to CASSPDLGSDTQYF.

The gene calls are TRBV9 and TRBJ2-1; D is possibly TRBD2 (6 bases). Germline CDR1 is SGDLS and CDR2 is YYNGEE. Deletions cut 3 bases from V and 4 bases from J, with 11 bases between. CDR3 length: 14 residues. The CDR3 spells CASSDPRGYNEQFF. CDR3 bases: TGTGCCAGCAGCGACCCGCGGGGTTACAATGAGCAGTTCTTC.

The chain couples TRBV10-1 to TRBJ2-2, with TRBD1 identical over 7 bases. J was trimmed by 2 bases and V by 4 bases; bases with no gene match: 16. The germline gives CDR1 WNHNN, CDR2 SYGVQD (reference sequence). The CDR3 is 19 amino acids. CDR3 bases: TGCGCCAGCAGTGTTGGGATAGAGGGACAGCCCCCAAACACCGGGGAGCTGTTTTTT. It encodes CASSVGIEGQPPNTGELFF.

The rearrangement joins TRBV6-5 to TRBJ2-7; D unclear. The V gene's germline CDR1 is MNHEY and CDR2 SVGAGI. The CDR3 is 14 amino acids. The V end was cut by 4 bases, the J end by 3 bases, with 13 bases between. CDR3 bases: TGTGCCAGCAGTTCGTTGGATAGCTTCTACGAGCAGTACTTC. This gives the protein CASSSLDSFYEQYF.

This rearrangement joins TRBV27 to TRBJ2-5; D is unclear. Trimming shortened V by 5 bases and J by 4 bases, and 17 bases separated the two germline ends. Germline V gene data show CDR1 as MNHEY and CDR2 as SMNVEV (reference sequence). The CDR3 extends over 15 amino acids. The CDR3 region is CASSLGNYWGETQYF. The DNA for the CDR3 is TGTGCCAGCAGTCTAGGAAATTATTGGGGAGAGACCCAGTACTTC.

This sequence joins TRBV2 and TRBJ2-1, with 8 bases that match TRBD2. Germline CDR1 reads SNHLY; CDR2 reads FYNNEI. This CDR3 spans 14 amino acids. The V and J ends lost 6 bases and 6 bases, in that order; junction bases with no gene match: 7. The CDR3, as DNA: TGTGCCAGCAGGGTTCCCGGGACTAGCAATGAGCAGTTCTTC. Its protein product is CASRVPGTSNEQFF.

The chain couples TRBV4-2 to TRBJ1-4, with D possibly TRBD1 on 5 matching bases. V was shortened by 4 bases and J by 5 bases, with 20 bases between the two germline ends. Germline V gene data show CDR1 as LGHNA and CDR2 as YNFKEQ. This CDR3 region has 17 residues. The CDR3 nucleotides are TGTGCCAGCAGCCTTATTTCTAGAGGGGCAGAAAATGAAAAACTGTTTTTT. It yields the protein CASSLISRGAENEKLFF.

The chain recombines TRBV27 with TRBJ2-2, with a tentative D call TRBD2 (5 bases). CDR1 and CDR2 (germline): MNHEY, SMNVEV (reference sequence). The CDR3 is 14 residues long. V was pared by 3 bases and J by 6 bases, with 11 bases between. The CDR3 loop is CASSFGDVAGELFF. CDR3 coding DNA: TGTGCCAGCAGTTTCGGGGATGTCGCCGGGGAGCTGTTTTTT.

With respect to this clone: The same CDR3 can be traced to other DNA sequences in this sample. This chain connects TRBV7-2 to TRBJ2-7; possible D gene TRBD2, 6 bases. V was shortened by 3 bases and J by 2 bases, with 11 bases between the two germline ends. The CDR3 consists of 14 residues. In germline, CDR1 is SGHTA, CDR2 FQGNSA. As DNA, the CDR3 is TGTGCCAGCAGCTTTGGGGGGACCACCTACGAGCAGTACTTC. Its protein product is CASSFGGTTYEQYF.

The rearrangement links TRBV7-8 to TRBJ2-1, with D possibly matching TRBD2 (6 bases). Germline V gene sequence: CDR1 SGHVS, CDR2 FQNEAQ. This CDR3 has 15 residues. V shed 5 bases and J shed 5 bases, with 16 bases lying between them. DNA for the CDR3: TGTGCCAGCAGCGCCTCAGGGAGGACGCACAATGAGCAGTTCTTC. It specifies CASSASGRTHNEQFF.

The chain combines TRBV19 with TRBJ2-1, with 9 bases aligning to TRBD2. The junction had 4 bases not matched to a gene; V was cut back by 3 bases and J by 7 bases. The length of the CDR3 is 14 residues. Germline loops: CDR1 LNHDA, CDR2 SQIVND (reference sequence). As DNA, the CDR3 is TGTGCCAGTAGTATGGCACTAGCGGGTAATGAGCAGTTCTTC. It codes for CASSMALAGNEQFF.